This TCR beta chain originates from a study of OX40 agonist ivuxolimab in advanced cancers. Background for the entire study: Ivuxolimab was a fully human IgG2 agonistic monoclonal antibody targeting the costimulatory receptor OX40 (CD134). In the dose-escalation cohort, approximately 82% of patients were male, and the mean age was around 65 years with a range of about 20 to 80. Prior anti-PD-1, anti-PD-L1 or anti-CTLA-4 therapy was permitted, and checkpoint inhibitors had been received by around 39% of dose-escalation patients. Intravenous ivuxolimab was administered to patients every 2 weeks at six dose levels: 0.01, 0.1, 0.3, 1.5, 3 and 10 mg/kg. Partial responses occurred in three dose-escalation patients, of whom one had hepatocellular carcinoma and two had cutaneous melanoma. Among the 50 to 55 dose-escalation patients, around 20 had hepatocellular carcinoma, roughly 15 melanoma, 9 renal cell carcinoma and 9 head and neck cancer. The paper describes the monotherapy dose-escalation part (N ≈ 49 patients) of the phase I trial of ivuxolimab. Peripheral TCRbeta sequencing aimed to test whether ivuxolimab altered TCR sequence diversity and caused clonal T-cell expansion. Beyond this particular receptor, the publication reports: The antigen specificity of the clonally expanded peripheral T cells was not determined. Low levels of normalized T-cell clonal expansion were also seen in some patients who did not respond. In the 0.1-3.0 mg/kg groups, partial responders were among the patients with the lowest normalized peripheral clonal expansion, particularly in CD8+ T cells. At doses of 0.1 to 3.0 mg/kg, clonal expansion of both CD4+ and CD8+ blood T cells was observed from baseline to week 6. After ivuxolimab, CD8+ T cells had more expanded clones than CD4+ T cells on average.

Genomic DNA was isolated from the sorted cells so that the TCRbeta CDR3 region could be sequenced. The immunoSEQ Assay was used to sequence the TCRbeta CDR3 regions. TCRdb retrieved this table from immuneACCESS and kept in-frame rearrangements only. Not all clones are present; in checked studies, unresolved V genes account for under half, and no reason is known for the remainder. The sample has around 39,000 clones on record, roughly 78% of them singletons. The top ten clones comprise under 2% of the sample. The V end loses 4 bases and the J end loses 1 base, and a stretch of 16 bases separates them. The germline V gene (reference sequence) specifies SGHKS as CDR1 and YYEKEE as CDR2. The CDR3 numbers 16 residues from cysteine through phenylalanine. Left in the record is the CDR3 DNA by itself, 48 bases read in frame from the first base. Regarding this clone: The antigen it binds to is not known. No base qualities exist here, and no much larger clone lies one base off it.

The trial excluded patients who had a history of autoimmune disease or were on systemic immunosuppression. Peripheral blood for TCR sequencing was drawn from every dose cohort at baseline, at cycle 4 day 1 and at cycle 7 day 1. Samples were obtained from an open-label, multicenter, first-in-human phase I dose-escalation trial of ivuxolimab. Adults with locally advanced or metastatic melanoma, renal cell, hepatocellular, or head and neck squamous cell carcinoma were enrolled in the trial. CD4+ and CD8+ T cells were sorted separately from peripheral blood before TCR sequencing. The sample here was CD4+ or CD8+ T cells sorted from blood, taken in a trial of the OX40 agonist ivuxolimab. Rearrangement joined TRBV5-5 to TRBJ2-3; the D gene is perhaps TRBD1 or TRBD2, as each covers 5 bases. This TCR was recovered from an adult with an advanced solid tumor such as melanoma, head and neck, liver or kidney cancer. The CDR3 is CASSMGVFSRTDTQYF. The sequence in DNA is TGTGCCAGCAGCATGGGGGTGTTCTCCCGCACAGATACGCAGTATTTT. With all but the CDR3 taken from the reference TRBV5-5 and TRBJ2-3 genes, the full variable domain is: DAGVTQSPTHLIKTRGQQVTLRCSPISGHKSVSWYQQVLGQGPQFIFQYYEKEERGRGNFPDRFSARQFPNYSSELNVNALLLGDSALYLCASSMGVFSRTDTQYFGPGTRLTVL.